This T cell receptor beta chain was identified during a study of T cells in Graves' hyperthyroidism and ophthalmopathy. Overall study findings and caveats: Most clonotypes expanded in thyroid above 0.001 were likewise present in blood.

The trim removed 2 bases at V and 6 bases at J, leaving 7 bases unmatched. Per germline, CDR1 SGHKS and CDR2 YYEKEE (reference sequence). The CDR3 consists of 14 residues. The investigators amplified TCR beta CDR3 regions from RNA transcripts. A first-round RT-PCR of the TCR CDR3 used the HTBI primer set. TCRdb used MiXCR to reprocess the multiplex PCR reads, holding one entry per CDR3 protein. The sample holds approximately 360,000 distinct CDR3 sequences; 20% to 25% are singletons and the top ten take about 70%. This clonotype has only one observation. Antigen: not known. J is TRBJ2-7 and V is TRBV5-5; 8 nucleotides match TRBD1. The source is a man over 45 with Graves' hyperthyroidism. Source material: blood. The CDR3 DNA is TGTGCCAGCAGCTTTCTGACAGGGGATCTCGAGCAGTACTTC. It translates to CASSFLTGDLEQYF. The whole variable domain, filled in from reference TRBV5-5 and TRBJ2-7, reads DAGVTQSPTHLIKTRGQQVTLRCSPISGHKSVSWYQQVLGQGPQFIFQYYEKEERGRGNFPDRFSARQFPNYSSELNVNALLLGDSALYLCASSFLTGDLEQYFGPGTRLTVT.